Listed below are T cell receptor beta chains from one sample, sequenced in a study of T cell repertoires in cytomegalovirus infection. TCRdb ran MiXCR on the reads and lists one entry per CDR3 protein. The data contain roughly 300,000 distinct CDR3 sequences, about 25% of them singletons. The sequencing input was PBMCs. The receptors shown here come from a human donor in good health (CMV status not recorded). Some clones in this sample may be carry-over from other donors' samples. The CDR3 runs from the conserved cysteine through the conserved F or W. The D gene is left open where the match is weak. Not all rows give a size; the values are once, few, many and, for expanded clones, a class.

-	TRBV4-1	-	14	TRBJ1-3	TGCGCCAGCAGCCAGACATTTCTTGGAAACACCATATATTTT	CASSQTFLGNTIYF
once	TRBV13	-	14	TRBJ2-7	TGCGCCAGCAGATTAACGCCAGCACGAAACGAGCAGTACTTC	CASRLTPARNEQYF
many	TRBV7-3	-	13	TRBJ1-2	TGTGCCAGCAGCCCACACCCATCAGATGGCTACACCTTC	CASSPHPSDGYTF
many	TRBV7-2	-	17	TRBJ2-6	TGTGCCAGCAGCTTAGAGTCGGCAACCTCTGGGGCCAACGTCCTGACTTTC	CASSLESATSGANVLTF
-	TRBV10-3	-	14	TRBJ1-4	TGTGCCATCAGTGCCCAGGGTGAGGAAGAAAAACTGTTTTTT	CAISAQGEEEKLFF
-	TRBV5-1	-	17	TRBJ2-3	TGCGCCAGCAGCTCCGTATCGGAGGGCCTAAGCACAGATACGCAGTATTTT	CASSSVSEGLSTDTQYF
-	TRBV29-1	-	11	TRBJ1-4	TGCAGCGCACGGACTAATGAAAAACTGTTTTTT	CSARTNEKLFF
-	TRBV18	-	13	TRBJ2-7	TGTGCCAGCTCACCCTTCCGGGCCTACGAGCAGTACTTC	CASSPFRAYEQYF
few	TRBV19	-	16	TRBJ1-2	TGTGCCAGTGTCGAGAGAGGCAGGAATTATGGCTATGGCTACACCTTC	CASVERGRNYGYGYTF
-	TRBV6-2/TRBV6-3	TRBD1	15	TRBJ1-1	TGTGCCAGCACCCCGACAGGGCTGGAGAACACTGAAGCTTTCTTT	CASTPTGLENTEAFF
-	TRBV10-3	TRBD2	15	TRBJ2-1	TGTGCCATCAGGGAGCGGGAGTTCTCCTACAATGAGCAGTTCTTC	CAIREREFSYNEQFF
few	TRBV19	-	13	TRBJ1-1	TGTGCCAGTAGTACGGGGATTCGGACTGAAGCTTTCTTT	CASSTGIRTEAFF
few	TRBV27	TRBD2	15	TRBJ2-3	TGTGCCAGCAGTCAGGGACTAGCGGGAGTTGGTACGCAGTATTTT	CASSQGLAGVGTQYF
few	TRBV30	TRBD1	15	TRBJ2-2	TGTGCCTGGAGCGAAATGGGACAGAAAACCGGGGAGCTGTTTTTT	CAWSEMGQKTGELFF
few	TRBV7-6	-	15	TRBJ2-3	TGTGCCAGCAGCTCGGACTACCCTAGCACAGATACGCAGTATTTT	CASSSDYPSTDTQYF
few	TRBV2	TRBD2	14	TRBJ2-2	TGTGCCAGCAGAGGGATAGCGGGAGCCGGGGAGCTGTTTTTT	CASRGIAGAGELFF
few	TRBV19	-	17	TRBJ1-1	TGTGCCAGTAGTCCAGGTCTTTTATCGGGGTTGAACACTGAAGCTTTCTTT	CASSPGLLSGLNTEAFF
-	TRBV7-9	-	13	TRBJ1-6	TGTGCCAGCAGCTTGGGGGGGGGCTACTTCCTCCACTTT	CASSLGGGYFLHF
-	TRBV9	-	16	TRBJ2-5	TGTGCCAGCAGCGTAGAGGCTAGACAAAGTCAAGAGACCCAGTACTTC	CASSVEARQSQETQYF
-	TRBV28	TRBD1	15	TRBJ2-7	TGTGCCAGCATAGAAGGGACAGGGCAAACCTACGAGCAGTACTTC	CASIEGTGQTYEQYF